A selection of T cell receptor beta chains follows, all from one sample in a study of fetal regulatory T cell absence and autoimmunity. Data came from immunoSEQ multiplex PCR; TCRdb stores just in-frame clones and leaves some out. Counted here are about 95,000 clones, less than 80% occurring once; the ten biggest clones make up less than 2.5%. The sequencing sample was made of pancreas tissue. The receptors shown here come from a male donor with IPEX syndrome. CDR3s include the opening cysteine and the closing phenylalanine or tryptophan. D genes are given only for firm matches. Clone size is shown for a subset of rows, as once, few, many or a class of expanded clone.

v_call	d_call	j_call	clone_size	cdr3_nt	cdr3_aa
TRBV4-2	TRBD1	TRBJ1-5	-	TGTGCCAGCAGCCAATACAGGGGAGGCAATCAGCCCCAGCATTTT	CASSQYRGGNQPQHF
TRBV7-9	-	TRBJ1-2	-	TGTGCCAGCAGCTTTATATATGGCTACACCTTC	CASSFIYGYTF
TRBV7-2	-	TRBJ1-5	-	TGTGCCAGCAGCCCACAGTTTAATCAGCCCCAGCATTTT	CASSPQFNQPQHF
TRBV5-6	-	TRBJ1-2	-	TGTGCCAGCAGCCGACGGCGGAGCTATGGCTACACCTTC	CASSRRRSYGYTF
TRBV14	-	TRBJ2-1	few	TGTGCCAGCAGCCGACACTACAATGAGCAGTTCTTC	CASSRHYNEQFF
TRBV4-1	TRBD1	TRBJ2-1	-	TGCGCCAGCAGCCCCCGGACAGGGATGGGCAATGAGCAGTTCTTC	CASSPRTGMGNEQFF
TRBV18	TRBD2	TRBJ2-3	-	TGTGCCAGCTCATCGAGCGGGAGCCGCACAGATACGCAGTATTTT	CASSSSGSRTDTQYF
TRBV9	-	TRBJ2-1	-	TGTGCCAGCACTAGCTCCTACAATGAGCAGTTCTTC	CASTSSYNEQFF
TRBV27	-	TRBJ1-5	-	TGTGCCAGCAGCCAGATCCGTAATCAGCCCCAGCATTTT	CASSQIRNQPQHF
TRBV9	TRBD1	TRBJ1-4	once	TGTGCCAGCAGCGATGACAGGGGCGACAGTGAAAAACTGTTTTTT	CASSDDRGDSEKLFF
TRBV7-8	TRBD1	TRBJ2-7	-	TGTGCCAGCAGCTTCCGACAGGGAAAAAACTACGAGCAGTACTTC	CASSFRQGKNYEQYF
TRBV5-4	-	TRBJ2-7	few	TGTGCCAGCCCCCAATGGAGCTCTTCCTACGAGCAGTACTTC	CASPQWSSSYEQYF
TRBV27	-	TRBJ1-5	-	TGTGCCAGCAGCCTGAGACAGCCGAATAGCAATCAGCCCCAGCATTTT	CASSLRQPNSNQPQHF
TRBV13	-	TRBJ2-7	once	TGTGCCAGCCAGCCGCAAGGTCCCTACGAGCAGTACTTC	CASQPQGPYEQYF
TRBV14	-	TRBJ2-1	-	TGTGCCAGCAGCCGAAACGCAGCGGTTCACTCCTACAATGAGCAGTTCTTC	CASSRNAAVHSYNEQFF
TRBV5-1	-	TRBJ2-7	once	TGCGCCAGCAGCCGGAGTTCCCGGGTTCCCTCCTACGAGCAGTACTTC	CASSRSSRVPSYEQYF
TRBV7-9	-	TRBJ2-3	-	TGTGCCAGCAGCTTAGGGGTCAGGGGAACAGATACGCAGTATTTT	CASSLGVRGTDTQYF
TRBV7-2	-	TRBJ2-7	few	TGTGCCAGCAGCTTAGAGGCCGGATTGTACGAGCAGTACTTC	CASSLEAGLYEQYF
TRBV10-3	-	TRBJ2-7	few	TGTGCCATCAGTGAGATAGCGGTCCCTTCCTACGAGCAGTACTTC	CAISEIAVPSYEQYF
TRBV7-2	TRBD2	TRBJ2-3	-	TGTGCCAGCAGCTTTCGACTAGCGGGAGATCATACGCAGTATTTT	CASSFRLAGDHTQYF
TRBV6-6	-	TRBJ2-7	once	TGTGCCAGCAGTTACTCGGCAGGGGCCTACGAGCAGTACTTC	CASSYSAGAYEQYF
TRBV5-4	TRBD2	TRBJ2-7	few	TGTGCCAGCAGCACCTGGACTAGCGGGAGATTGAACTTC	CASSTWTSGRLNF
TRBV4-1	-	TRBJ2-6	-	TGCGCCAGCAGCCAACTAACCTCTGGGGCCAACGTCCTGACTTTC	CASSQLTSGANVLTF
TRBV18	-	TRBJ1-6	many	TGTGCCAGCTCCCCCAGCGCATTGGAGGGAACAGACTATAATTCACCCCTCCACTTT	CASSPSALEGTDYNSPLHF
TRBV5-5	TRBD1	TRBJ2-2	once	TGTGCCAGCAGCCGACAGGGTTACGGGGAGCTGTTTTTT	CASSRQGYGELFF
TRBV19	-	TRBJ2-7	-	TGTGCCAGTAGTCAGGGGGGCGGAACCTACGAGCAGTACTTC	CASSQGGGTYEQYF
TRBV7-6	-	TRBJ2-2	few	TGTGCCAGCAGCCCGTCAGGCACCGGGGAGCTGTTTTTT	CASSPSGTGELFF
TRBV7-2	-	TRBJ1-1	-	TGTGCCAGCAGCTCTCAGAGGAACACTGAAGCTTTCTTT	CASSSQRNTEAFF
TRBV18	-	TRBJ2-1	-	TGTGCCAGCTCCCCCGTGGCGGAGCAGTTCTTC	CASSPVAEQFF
TRBV2	-	TRBJ2-3	once	TGTGCCAGCAGTGTTACTGGGGGCACGGCAGATACGCAGTATTTT	CASSVTGGTADTQYF
TRBV18	-	TRBJ1-2	-	TGTGCCAGCTCACCCTCGGCAGGGCATGGCTACACCTTC	CASSPSAGHGYTF
TRBV14	TRBD1	TRBJ2-7	-	TGTGCCAGCAGCCAAGATAGGTCGGGGGACAGGGGGCGGGCATCCTACGAGCAGTACTTC	CASSQDRSGDRGRASYEQYF
TRBV4-1	TRBD2	TRBJ2-1	-	TGCGCCAGCAGCCAAGACGGACTAGCGGGAGTTAATGAGCAGTTCTTC	CASSQDGLAGVNEQFF
TRBV29-1	-	TRBJ1-2	-	TGCAGCGTTGACCCGGTCAGGGGTGGGGCCTTC	CSVDPVRGGAF
TRBV4-3	-	TRBJ1-6	-	TGCGCCAGCAGCCCCCGGGGAGGGAGTAGGTATTCACCCCTCCACTTT	CASSPRGGSRYSPLHF
TRBV19	-	TRBJ1-1	few	TGTGCCAGTAGTTTCGACCTTTCTCCCACTGAAGCTTTCTTT	CASSFDLSPTEAFF
TRBV29-1	-	TRBJ2-5	-	TGCAGCGTTGAAACGCAAGAGACCCAGTACTTC	CSVETQETQYF
TRBV18	TRBD1	TRBJ2-2	-	TGTGCCAGCCACCAGGGGGCGAACACCGGGGAGCTGTTTTTT	CASHQGANTGELFF
TRBV11-3	TRBD2	TRBJ2-5	-	TGTGCCAGCAGCGGGCACAGCGGGGGGACCCAAGAGACCCAGTACTTC	CASSGHSGGTQETQYF
TRBV19	TRBD1	TRBJ1-1	few	TGTGCCAGTAGTGGGACAGTTGAAGCTTTCTTT	CASSGTVEAFF
TRBV19	-	TRBJ2-1	-	TGTGCCAGTAAGGGCGTCGACCTAGCGTGGCGCGATGAGCAGTTCTTC	CASKGVDLAWRDEQFF
TRBV27	TRBD1	TRBJ2-5	-	TGTGCCAGCAGTTTAAGGGGACAGGCCCTGTACCAAGAGACCCAGTACTTC	CASSLRGQALYQETQYF
TRBV7-2	-	TRBJ2-7	-	TGTGCCAGCAGCCTACCTTGTCCAGGGTGTTACGGCGAGCAGTACTTC	CASSLPCPGCYGEQYF
TRBV12-5	-	TRBJ2-1	few	TGTGCTAGTGGTTTGGTCCCCAGCAGCTCCTACAATGAGCAGTTCTTC	CASGLVPSSSYNEQFF
TRBV27	TRBD1	TRBJ1-1	-	TGTGCCAGCAGTTGGGACAGGGGGAACACTGAAGCTTTCTTT	CASSWDRGNTEAFF
TRBV2	TRBD2	TRBJ2-7	-	TGTGCCAGTAATTCCCGGGACTACTCCTACGAGCAGTACTTC	CASNSRDYSYEQYF
TRBV10-3	TRBD1	TRBJ2-7	once	TGTGCCATCAGGGGTGGACAGGGGCCCCAATACGAGCAGTACTTC	CAIRGGQGPQYEQYF
TRBV27	-	TRBJ2-7	-	TGTGCCAGCAGTTTATTGGGGCCCTACGAGCAGTACTTC	CASSLLGPYEQYF
TRBV5-6	TRBD1	TRBJ2-5	-	TGTGCCAGCAGCCGCGGACAGGGGACAGAGACCCAGTACTTC	CASSRGQGTETQYF
TRBV29-1	-	TRBJ2-5	-	TGCAGCGTTGTTGGGGGGCGGTCAGAGACCCAGTACTTC	CSVVGGRSETQYF
TRBV6-5	TRBD1	TRBJ2-5	-	TGTGCCAGCAGTTACTCGACAGGGCGAGAGACCCAGTACTTC	CASSYSTGRETQYF
TRBV6-5	-	TRBJ2-1	-	TGTGCCAGCAGAAGAAGCGGAGACAATGAGCAGTTCTTC	CASRRSGDNEQFF
TRBV5-4	-	TRBJ1-1	-	TGTGCCAGCAGCTTGCGCTCCATGGGCACTGAAGCTTTCTTT	CASSLRSMGTEAFF
TRBV2	-	TRBJ1-5	-	TGTGCCAGCAGTGAACGGAGAATATTGGGCAATCAGCCCCAGCATTTT	CASSERRILGNQPQHF
TRBV25-1	-	TRBJ2-7	-	TGTGCCAGCAGTGAATTAACCGGTTACGAGCAGTACTTC	CASSELTGYEQYF
TRBV10-3	-	TRBJ1-4	-	TGTGCCATCAGTGAGAGGGGTGAAAAACTGTTTTTT	CAISERGEKLFF
TRBV11-3	-	TRBJ2-7	-	TGTGCCAGCAGCTTAACAGGGAGGGAGCAGTACTTC	CASSLTGREQYF